Shown below are 26 T cell receptor beta chains from a single sample sequenced in a study of T cell changes during pregnancy in multiple sclerosis. Data came from immunoSEQ multiplex PCR; TCRdb stores just in-frame clones and leaves some out. Among about 74,000 clones listed, 80% to 95% were seen once. The input for sequencing was peripheral blood, taken after pregnancy. All receptors come from a female donor in good health, enrolled as a control in a pregnancy study.

The J gene is TRBJ2-6, the V gene TRBV7-9; D is unresolved. There are 14 residues in the CDR3. The ends were cut back, 4 bases at V and 0 bases at J, with 4 bases in the middle. Germline V lookup: CDR1 SEHNR, CDR2 FQNEAQ (reference sequence). In nucleotides, the CDR3 is TGTGCCAGCAGCTACAACTCTGGGGCCAACGTCCTGACTTTC. This encodes CASSYNSGANVLTF.

CDR3 amino acids: CASSLSRDRKAFF. The DNA of the CDR3 is TGTGCCAGCAGTTTATCGAGGGACAGAAAAGCTTTCTTT. V is TRBV27 and J is TRBJ1-1, with TRBD1 identical over 7 bases. Germline values: CDR1 MNHEY, CDR2 SMNVEV (reference sequence). CDR3 length: 13 residues. The V segment lost 0 bases and the J segment 9 bases; nucleotides outside the gene matches: 4.

The chain couples TRBV7-2 to TRBJ2-1; 13 bases are shared with TRBD2. The V gene's germline CDR1 is SGHTA and CDR2 FQGNSA. V gave up 6 bases and J gave up 4 bases; unmatched junction bases: 3. The CDR3 is 15 amino acids. Written as DNA, the CDR3 is TGTGCCAGCAGGCCGACTAGCGGGGGGTACAATGAGCAGTTCTTC. Translated, it gives CASRPTSGGYNEQFF.

J is TRBJ2-7 and V is TRBV18, with TRBD1 matching over 7 bases. The CDR3 spans 16 residues. Germline V lookup: CDR1 KGHSH, CDR2 LQKENI. The V gene end was trimmed by 5 bases and the J gene end by 0 bases; junction bases not matched to a gene: 10. This chain's CDR3 is CASSSVSGQSSYEQYF. The CDR3 bases are TGTGCCAGCTCATCAGTCTCGGGACAGAGCTCCTACGAGCAGTACTTC.

J is TRBJ1-2 and V is TRBV28; 7 bases fit TRBD1. Germline V CDR1 and CDR2: MDHEN, SYDVKM. The CDR3 has 15 amino acids. Unmatched junction bases numbered 14, after V lost 6 bases and J lost 7 bases. The DNA of the CDR3 is TGTGCCAGCAGACCAAACCGACAGGGTTTTGGTGGCTACACCTTC. The encoded protein is CASRPNRQGFGGYTF.

The chain is built from TRBV7-2 and TRBJ1-1; 7 bases fit TRBD1. Germline V gene data show CDR1 as SGHTA and CDR2 as FQGNSA. The CDR3 is made up of 12 amino acids. V shed 5 bases and J 11 bases; nucleotides not matched to a gene: 8. The CDR3 protein is CASSQDRVAAFF. The CDR3 DNA reads as TGTGCCAGCAGCCAAGACAGGGTCGCCGCTTTCTTT.

This chain links TRBV21-1 with TRBJ2-3; TRBD2 was called by the table and not checked on the DNA. TRBV21-1 constitutes a pseudogene. The length of the CDR3 is 18 residues. The CDR3 coding sequence is TGTGCCAGCAGCAAACGGACTAGCGGGAGGGCCTTGGTAGATACGCAGTATTTT. This gives the protein CASSKRTSGRALVDTQYF.

The gene calls are TRBV29-1 and TRBJ1-2; D is uncertain. Trimming cost V 4 bases and J 8 bases, with 14 bases left between them. Germline V gene lookup returns CDR1 SQVTM and CDR2 ANQGSEA. The CDR3 totals 12 residues. CDR3 protein: CSVGSGFEGYTF. The CDR3 coding sequence is TGCAGCGTTGGGTCAGGCTTTGAGGGCTACACCTTC.

The rearrangement links TRBV6-4 to TRBJ2-7; TRBD1 agrees at 8 bases. This CDR3 has 15 amino acids. J was trimmed by 3 bases and V by 2 bases; bases with no gene match: 6. The germline CDR1 and CDR2 sequences are MRHNA and SNTAGT. CDR3 DNA: TGTGCCAGCAGTGACACCTCGGGACAGGTCTACGAGCAGTACTTC. This encodes CASSDTSGQVYEQYF.

The chain employs TRBV6-4 and TRBJ2-5; TRBD2 matches at 13 bases. Germline V gives CDR1 MRHNA, CDR2 SNTAGT. J lost 2 bases, V lost 3 bases, and 0 bases had no gene match. The CDR3 totals 15 residues. The CDR3 region has the DNA TGTGCCAGCAGTGAGACTAGCGGGGGGCAAGAGACCCAGTACTTC. Its protein is CASSETSGGQETQYF.

This chain connects TRBV27 to TRBJ1-4; D is possibly TRBD1 (6 bases). This CDR3 has 14 amino acids. Trimming pared 3 bases from V and 4 bases from J, leaving 9 bases between. Germline lookup yields CDR1 MNHEY and CDR2 SMNVEV (reference sequence). The CDR3 region has the DNA TGTGCCAGCAGTTTGAGAGGGGGTAATGAAAAACTGTTTTTT. Protein product: CASSLRGGNEKLFF. The whole variable domain, remainder taken from reference TRBV27 and TRBJ1-4, is EAQVTQNPRYLITVTGKKLTVTCSQNMNHEYMSWYRQDPGLGLRQIYYSMNVEVTDKGDVPEGYKVSRKEKRNFPLILESPSPNQTSLYFCASSLRGGNEKLFFGSGTQLSVL.

The genes are TRBV6-1 and TRBJ1-1; D not resolved. The germline V gene has CDR1 MNHNS and CDR2 SASEGT. This CDR3 has 11 residues. Trimming took 6 bases from V and 6 from J, leaving 8 bases between them. The CDR3 protein is CASRAYPEAFF. For the CDR3, the DNA is TGTGCCAGCAGAGCTTACCCTGAAGCTTTCTTT.

The V call is TRBV30, the J call TRBJ2-3; possible D gene TRBD1, 5 bases. Deletions cut 0 bases from V and 4 bases from J, with 11 bases between. The CDR3 contains 14 residues. The germline gives CDR1 GTSNPN, CDR2 SVGIG (reference sequence). The CDR3 nucleotides are TGTGCCTGGAGTGTGGGCAGGGTGGCAGATACGCAGTATTTT. Amino acid sequence: CAWSVGRVADTQYF.

The CDR3 region has the DNA TGTGCCAGTAGTATTGGCCGGGATCCTGGTGGCTACACCTTC. Protein product: CASSIGRDPGGYTF. The genes are TRBV19 and TRBJ1-2; the D is unclear. Trimming left V 3 bases short and J 7 bases short, with 15 bases between. The germline V gene has CDR1 LNHDA and CDR2 SQIVND (reference sequence). This CDR3 contains 14 residues.

The chain couples TRBV28 to TRBJ2-7; 7 bases agree with TRBD1. V shed 2 bases and J 3 bases; nucleotides not matched to a gene: 16. Germline lookup yields CDR1 MDHEN and CDR2 SYDVKM. This CDR3 comprises 18 residues. CDR3 nucleotides: TGTGCCAGCAGTTTAGGGATTAGGGGACAGAAAGGGGGCTACGAGCAGTACTTC. Translating it yields CASSLGIRGQKGGYEQYF.

CDR3 region: CASSLGVHTDTQYF. CDR3 sequence (DNA): TGTGCCAGCAGCTTAGGAGTTCACACAGATACGCAGTATTTT. This rearrangement joins TRBV7-9 to TRBJ2-3, with unresolved D. V lost 1 base and J 2 bases, leaving 7 bases between the germline ends. Germline CDR1 is SEHNR and CDR2 is FQNEAQ (reference sequence). The CDR3 runs 14 residues.

The CDR3 DNA reads as TGTGCCAGCAGTTTGGTGTTGAATAATGAGGGCTACACCTTC. It specifies CASSLVLNNEGYTF. V is TRBV28 and J is TRBJ1-2; D is undetermined. Trimming took off 3 bases at V and 8 bases at J, with 16 bases between the two ends. This CDR3 region has 14 residues. Germline lookup yields CDR1 MDHEN and CDR2 SYDVKM.

V is TRBV6-1 and J is TRBJ1-5; TRBD1 might be the D (5 bases). V was trimmed by 6 bases and J by 7 bases, leaving 19 bases between them. The CDR3 is made up of 15 amino acids. In germline, CDR1 is MNHNS, CDR2 SASEGT. CDR3 nucleotides: TGTGCCAGCAGCGATTTGGGGCAGGGAAAACAGCCCCAGCATTTT. Protein sequence: CASSDLGQGKQPQHF.

The rearrangement joins TRBV5-1 to TRBJ2-5, with a weak D call TRBD1 (5 bases). The CDR3 runs 14 residues. V dropped 4 bases and J dropped 5 bases, with 15 bases sitting between them. Germline V gene sequence: CDR1 SGHRS, CDR2 YFSETQ. DNA for the CDR3: TGCGCCAGCAGCCCCCGACTTCAGGGCGAGACCCAGTACTTC. It is translated as CASSPRLQGETQYF.

This chain connects TRBV7-2 to TRBJ1-6, with TRBD1 matching 9 bases. J gave up 6 bases and V 5 bases, and 5 bases lay outside the gene matches. The CDR3 extends over 15 amino acids. Germline V gene sequence: CDR1 SGHTA, CDR2 FQGNSA. CDR3 nucleotides: TGTGCCAGCAGCACACAGGGGGCGCGTAATTCACCCCTCCACTTT. Its translation is CASSTQGARNSPLHF.

This clone was found a few times. The chain has TRBV10-1 and TRBJ2-2, with D perhaps TRBD2 (5 bases). The germline CDR1 and CDR2 sequences are WNHNN and SYGVQD (reference sequence). This CDR3 comprises 16 residues. Trimming took 2 bases from V and 9 from J, leaving 19 bases between them. CDR3 sequence: CASSELTLAMFRELFF. The CDR3 nucleotides are TGCGCCAGCAGTGAGCTAACTTTAGCGATGTTCAGGGAGCTGTTTTTT.

The chain joins TRBV11-2 to TRBJ2-7, with a weak D call TRBD2 (6 bases). Trimming shortened V by 4 bases and J by 3 bases, and 19 bases separated the two germline ends. The CDR3 is 16 residues long. CDR1 is SGHAT, CDR2 FQNNGV, per germline. The CDR3 spells CASSSPPDRGGYEQYF. The DNA of the CDR3 is TGTGCCAGCAGCTCCCCCCCCGATCGGGGAGGCTACGAGCAGTACTTC.

CDR3 residues: CASSLARQGQETQYF. Here the CDR3 DNA reads TGCGCCAGCAGCTTGGCCCGGCAGGGTCAGGAGACCCAGTACTTC. The V call is TRBV5-1, the J call TRBJ2-5; D perhaps matches TRBD1 (5 bases). V was shortened by 0 bases and J by 5 bases, with 14 bases between the two germline ends. The CDR3 spans 15 residues. Per the germline V gene, CDR1 is SGHRS and CDR2 is YFSETQ. Full variable domain (rest looked up from reference TRBV5-1 and TRBJ2-5): KAGVTQTPRYLIKTRGQQVTLSCSPISGHRSVSWYQQTPGQGLQFLFEYFSETQRNKGNFPGRFSGRQFSNSRSEMNVSTLELGDSALYLCASSLARQGQETQYFGPGTRLLVL.

The gene calls are TRBV29-1 and TRBJ2-5; 9 bases align to TRBD2. The V segment lost 0 bases and the J segment 2 bases; nucleotides outside the gene matches: 10. The germline gives CDR1 SQVTM, CDR2 ANQGSEA. This CDR3 is 17 amino acids long. CDR3 coding DNA: TGCAGCGTTGAAGATTGGTGGATAGCGGGGGCGCAAGAGACCCAGTACTTC. It translates to CSVEDWWIAGAQETQYF.

The V gene is TRBV27, the J gene TRBJ2-3; 7 bases fit TRBD1. The CDR3 is 14 amino acids. CDR1 is MNHEY and CDR2 is SMNVEV in the germline V gene (reference sequence). J lost 4 bases, V lost 6 bases, and 7 bases had no gene match. The CDR3 reads CASSETGWPDTQYF. The CDR3 DNA reads TGTGCCAGCAGCGAGACAGGGTGGCCAGATACGCAGTATTTT.

The chain joins TRBV19 to TRBJ1-2; 9 nucleotides agree with TRBD1. The ends lost 9 bases at V and 8 bases at J; junction bases unmatched: 7. The germline V gene has CDR1 LNHDA and CDR2 SQIVND (reference sequence). The CDR3 length is 12 residues. The CDR3 loop is CASLGQGSGYTF. The CDR3 DNA is TGTGCCAGCCTCGGACAGGGGTCCGGCTACACCTTC. The full variable domain, with the rest looked up from reference TRBV19 and TRBJ1-2, is DGGITQSPKYLFRKEGQNVTLSCEQNLNHDAMYWYRQDPGQGLRLIYYSQIVNDFQKGDIAEGYSVSREKKESFPLTVTSAQKNPTAFYLCASLGQGSGYTFGSGTRLTVV.